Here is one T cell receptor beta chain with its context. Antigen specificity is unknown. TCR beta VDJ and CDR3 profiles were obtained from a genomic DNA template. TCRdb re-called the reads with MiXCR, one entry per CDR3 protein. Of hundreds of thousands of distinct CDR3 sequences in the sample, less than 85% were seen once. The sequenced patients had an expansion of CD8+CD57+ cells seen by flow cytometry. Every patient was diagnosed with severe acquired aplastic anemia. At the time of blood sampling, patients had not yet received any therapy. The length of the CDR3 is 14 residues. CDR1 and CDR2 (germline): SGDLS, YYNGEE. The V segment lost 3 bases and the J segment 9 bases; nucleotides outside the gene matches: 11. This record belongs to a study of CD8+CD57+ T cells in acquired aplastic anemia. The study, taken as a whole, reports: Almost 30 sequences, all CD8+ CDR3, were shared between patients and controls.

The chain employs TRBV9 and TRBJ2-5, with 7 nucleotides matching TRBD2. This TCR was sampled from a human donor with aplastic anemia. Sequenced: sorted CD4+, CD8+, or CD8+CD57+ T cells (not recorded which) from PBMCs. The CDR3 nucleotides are TGTGCCAGCAGCGAGACTAGCTTACACGCAGCCCAGTACTTC. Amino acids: CASSETSLHAAQYF.